One and the same sample provided the 7 T cell receptor beta chains below, sequenced in a study of regulatory T cells in long-lasting Graves disease. Arm-PCR of CDR3 regions and iRepertoire HTBI primers were the basis on which TCR beta libraries were built. TCRdb ran MiXCR on the multiplex PCR reads and lists one entry per CDR3 protein. This sample has about 450,000 distinct CDR3 sequences, with 20% to 25% found just once. Time point meaning: persistent/refractory GD, antithyroid drugs over 5 years with positive TRAb. Researchers made the TCR library from RNA that was extracted from PBMCs. The sequenced sample was peripheral blood mononuclear cells (PBMCs), obtained when the disease was refractory, from a patient treated with antithyroid drugs. These receptors came from a female donor with Graves disease.

The table lists this clonotype with many counts. V and J are TRBV27 and TRBJ1-2, with D unresolved. Trimming shortened V by 2 bases and J by 4 bases, and 17 bases separated the two germline ends. CDR3 length: 16 residues. In germline, CDR1 is MNHEY, CDR2 SMNVEV (reference sequence). This CDR3 reads CASSLIPVGGGYGYTF. The CDR3 DNA is TGTGCCAGCAGTTTAATCCCAGTTGGCGGAGGCTATGGCTACACCTTC.

Worth noting for this clonotype: Possible read error: a much larger clone is one base away. The V gene is TRBV6-1, the J gene TRBJ2-7; TRBD2 agrees at 8 bases. The V segment lost 9 bases and the J segment 3 bases; nucleotides outside the gene matches: 7. This CDR3 spans 13 amino acids. Germline CDR1 reads MNHNS; CDR2 reads SASEGT. CDR3 amino acids: CASRGGRDYEQYF. CDR3 DNA sequence: TGTGCCAGTCGGGGGGGGCGCGACTACGAGCAGTACTTC.

The chain combines TRBV20-1 with TRBJ2-2, with D possibly matching TRBD2 (5 bases). Germline CDR1 reads DFQATT; CDR2 reads SNEGSKA (reference sequence). The V end lost 3 bases, the J end lost 6 bases, and 14 bases lay between the germline ends. This CDR3 contains 14 residues. The CDR3 DNA reads TGCAGTGCTAGTGACTACTCGAGGGCCGGGGAGCTGTTTTTT. It codes for CSASDYSRAGELFF.

Points on this clonotype: This may arise from a read error, as a much more abundant clone is one base away. V usage is TRBV6-1 and J usage is TRBJ2-6; D possibly corresponds to TRBD1 (5 bases). Germline V CDR1 and CDR2: MNHNS, SASEGT. This CDR3 is 14 amino acids long. Here the CDR3 DNA reads TGTGCCAGCAATAGGGCCTCTGGGGCCAACGCCCTGACTTTC. Residues: CASNRASGANALTF.

The table lists this clonotype with a few counts. This chain links TRBV30 with TRBJ2-2; unclear D gene. Per the germline V gene, CDR1 is GTSNPN and CDR2 is SVGIG (reference sequence). The V gene lost 4 bases and the J gene lost 5 bases, with 17 bases spanning the gap. This CDR3 contains 15 residues. The CDR3 is CAWNKGLGGTGELFF. DNA for the CDR3: TGTGCCTGGAATAAGGGCCTCGGTGGGACCGGGGAGCTGTTTTTT. The entire variable domain, with the rest obtained from reference TRBV30 and TRBJ2-2, is as follows: SQTIHQWPATLVQPVGSPLSLECTVEGTSNPNLYWYRQAAGRGLQLLFYSVGIGQISSEVPQNLSASRPQDRQFILSSKKLLLSDSGFYLCAWNKGLGGTGELFFGEGSRLTVL.

This clonotype was seen ten or more times. The chain links TRBV6-5 to TRBJ2-7; 7 positions match TRBD1. The germline V gene has CDR1 MNHEY and CDR2 SVGAGI. V shed 3 bases and J 0 bases; nucleotides not matched to a gene: 2. The CDR3 is made up of 14 amino acids. This CDR3 reads CASSYDRVSYEQYF. Here the CDR3 DNA reads TGTGCCAGCAGTTATGACAGGGTCTCCTACGAGCAGTACTTC.

This clonotype was seen many times. The V and J genes are TRBV7-2 and TRBJ2-7, with D perhaps TRBD2 (5 bases). The CDR3 is 15 residues long. Per germline, CDR1 SGHTA and CDR2 FQGNSA. V was shortened by 5 bases and J by 5 bases, with 19 bases between the two germline ends. The CDR3 protein is CASSPLGRASNEQYF. As DNA, the CDR3 is TGTGCCAGCAGCCCCCTAGGGCGGGCTTCTAACGAGCAGTACTTC.